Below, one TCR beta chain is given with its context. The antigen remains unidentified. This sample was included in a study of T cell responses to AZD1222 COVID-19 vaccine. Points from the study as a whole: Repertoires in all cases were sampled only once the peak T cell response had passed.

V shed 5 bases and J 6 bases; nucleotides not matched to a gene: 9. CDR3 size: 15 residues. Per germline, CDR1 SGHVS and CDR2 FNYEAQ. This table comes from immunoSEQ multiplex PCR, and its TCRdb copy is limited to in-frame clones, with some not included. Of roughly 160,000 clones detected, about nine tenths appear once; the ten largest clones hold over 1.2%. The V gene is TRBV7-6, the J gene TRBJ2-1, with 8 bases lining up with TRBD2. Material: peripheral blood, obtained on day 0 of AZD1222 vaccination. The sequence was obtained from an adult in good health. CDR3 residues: CASSPGTRGTNEQFF. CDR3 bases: TGTGCCAGCAGCCCCGGGACTAGGGGCACCAATGAGCAGTTCTTC.